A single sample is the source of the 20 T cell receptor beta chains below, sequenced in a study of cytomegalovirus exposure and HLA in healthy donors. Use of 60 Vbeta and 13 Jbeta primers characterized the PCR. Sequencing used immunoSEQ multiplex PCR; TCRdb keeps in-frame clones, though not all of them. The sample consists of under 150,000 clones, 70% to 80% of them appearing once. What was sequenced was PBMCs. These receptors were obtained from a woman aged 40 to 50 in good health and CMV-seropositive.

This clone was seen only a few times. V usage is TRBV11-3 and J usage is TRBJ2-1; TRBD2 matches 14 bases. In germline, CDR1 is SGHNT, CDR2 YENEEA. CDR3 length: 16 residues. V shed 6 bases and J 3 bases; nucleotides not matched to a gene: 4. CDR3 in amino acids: CASSQGTSGGYNEQFF. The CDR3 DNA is TGTGCCAGCAGTCAGGGGACTAGCGGGGGCTACAATGAGCAGTTCTTC.

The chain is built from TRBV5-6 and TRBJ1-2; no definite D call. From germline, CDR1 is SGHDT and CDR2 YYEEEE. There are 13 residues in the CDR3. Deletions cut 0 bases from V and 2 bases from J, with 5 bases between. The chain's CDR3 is CASSLGENYGYTF. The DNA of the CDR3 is TGTGCCAGCAGCTTGGGGGAGAACTATGGCTACACCTTC.

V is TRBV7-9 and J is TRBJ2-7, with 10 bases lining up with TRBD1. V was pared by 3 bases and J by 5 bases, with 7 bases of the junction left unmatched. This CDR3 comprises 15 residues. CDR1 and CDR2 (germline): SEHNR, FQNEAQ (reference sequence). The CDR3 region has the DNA TGTGCCAGCAGCTTTTACGGGACAGGGGAAAACGAGCAGTACTTC. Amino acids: CASSFYGTGENEQYF.

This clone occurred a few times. CDR3 protein: CASSQLLPGVNTIYF. DNA of the CDR3: TGCGCCAGCAGCCAACTTTTGCCGGGGGTAAACACCATATATTTT. The V call is TRBV5-1, the J call TRBJ1-3; TRBD1 is a possible D gene (5 bases). The CDR3 spans 15 residues. Germline CDR1 and CDR2: SGHRS and YFSETQ. Trimming cost V 4 bases and J 6 bases, with 17 bases left between them.

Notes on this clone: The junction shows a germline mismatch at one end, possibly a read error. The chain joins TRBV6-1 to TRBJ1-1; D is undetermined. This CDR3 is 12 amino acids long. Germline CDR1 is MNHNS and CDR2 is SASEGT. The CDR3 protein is CASREGGTEAFF. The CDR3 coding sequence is TGTGCCAGCAGGGAAGGAGGGACTGAAGCTTTCTTT.

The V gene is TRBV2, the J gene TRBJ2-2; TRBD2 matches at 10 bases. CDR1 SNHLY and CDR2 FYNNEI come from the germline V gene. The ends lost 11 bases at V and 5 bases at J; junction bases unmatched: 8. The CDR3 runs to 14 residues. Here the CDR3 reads CAGGRLAGTGELFF. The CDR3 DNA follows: TGTGCCGGGGGGCGACTAGCGGGTACCGGGGAGCTGTTTTTT.

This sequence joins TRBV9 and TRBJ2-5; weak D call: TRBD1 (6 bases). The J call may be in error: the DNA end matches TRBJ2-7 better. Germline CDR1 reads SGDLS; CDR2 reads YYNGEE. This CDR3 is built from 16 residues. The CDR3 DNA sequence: TGTGCCAGCAGCGTCGAAACCGGACAGCCCTACTACGAGCAGTACTTC. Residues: CASSVETGQPYYEQYF.

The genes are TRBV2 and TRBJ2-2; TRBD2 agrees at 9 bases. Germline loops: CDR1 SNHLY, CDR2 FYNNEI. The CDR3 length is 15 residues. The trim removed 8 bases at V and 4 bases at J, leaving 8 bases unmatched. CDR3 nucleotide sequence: TGTGCCAGCCAAGGGAGTAGCGGGAGCACCGGGGAGCTGTTTTTT. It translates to CASQGSSGSTGELFF.

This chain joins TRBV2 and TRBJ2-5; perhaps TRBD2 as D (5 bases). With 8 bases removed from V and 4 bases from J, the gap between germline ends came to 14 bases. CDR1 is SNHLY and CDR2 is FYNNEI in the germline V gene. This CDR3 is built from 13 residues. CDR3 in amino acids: CASELTSGETQYF. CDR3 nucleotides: TGTGCCAGCGAACTTACTAGTGGAGAGACCCAGTACTTC.

In DNA, the CDR3 is TGCGCCAGCAGCTTGGCCGAGGGTTACGAGCAGTACTTC. This sequence encodes CASSLAEGYEQYF. The V gene is TRBV5-1, the J gene TRBJ2-7, with D tentatively TRBD2 (5 bases). The germline V and J ends were trimmed by 0 bases and 4 bases, with 8 bases remaining between them. Per germline, CDR1 SGHRS and CDR2 YFSETQ. The CDR3 contains 13 residues. The variable domain in full, with the rest retrieved from reference TRBV5-1 and TRBJ2-7, is KAGVTQTPRYLIKTRGQQVTLSCSPISGHRSVSWYQQTPGQGLQFLFEYFSETQRNKGNFPGRFSGRQFSNSRSEMNVSTLELGDSALYLCASSLAEGYEQYFGPGTRLTVT.

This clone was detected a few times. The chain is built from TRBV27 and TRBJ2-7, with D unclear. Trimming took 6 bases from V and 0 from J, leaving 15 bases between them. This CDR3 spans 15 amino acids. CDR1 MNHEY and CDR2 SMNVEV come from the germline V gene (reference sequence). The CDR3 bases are TGTGCCAGCAGCTTACGACAATCTAACTCCTACGAGCAGTACTTC. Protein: CASSLRQSNSYEQYF.

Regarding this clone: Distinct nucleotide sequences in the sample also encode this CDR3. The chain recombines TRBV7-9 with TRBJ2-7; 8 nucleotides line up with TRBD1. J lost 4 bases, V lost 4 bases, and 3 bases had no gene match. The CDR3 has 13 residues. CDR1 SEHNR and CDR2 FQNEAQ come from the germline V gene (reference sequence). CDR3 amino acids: CASSSGDRYEQYF. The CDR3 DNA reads TGTGCCAGCAGCTCGGGGGACAGGTACGAGCAGTACTTC.

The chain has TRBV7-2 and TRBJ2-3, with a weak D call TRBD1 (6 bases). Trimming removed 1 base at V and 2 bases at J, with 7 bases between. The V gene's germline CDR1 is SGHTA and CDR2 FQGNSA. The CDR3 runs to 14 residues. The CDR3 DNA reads TGTGCCAGCAGCTTAGACAGGGCCACAGATACGCAGTATTTT. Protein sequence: CASSLDRATDTQYF. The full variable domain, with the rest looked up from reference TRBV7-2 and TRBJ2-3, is GAGVSQSPSNKVTEKGKDVELRCDPISGHTALYWYRQSLGQGLEFLIYFQGNSAPDKSGLPSDRFSAERTGGSVSTLTIQRTQQEDSAVYLCASSLDRATDTQYFGPGTRLTVL.

The CDR3 sequence: CASSHRQGAISNTGELFF. The DNA for the CDR3 is TGTGCCAGCAGCCATCGACAGGGGGCGATTTCGAACACCGGGGAGCTGTTTTTT. The rearrangement joins TRBV9 to TRBJ2-2; 10 bases align to TRBD1. J was trimmed by 0 bases and V by 4 bases; bases with no gene match: 9. This CDR3 contains 18 residues. Germline V gene sequence: CDR1 SGDLS, CDR2 YYNGEE.

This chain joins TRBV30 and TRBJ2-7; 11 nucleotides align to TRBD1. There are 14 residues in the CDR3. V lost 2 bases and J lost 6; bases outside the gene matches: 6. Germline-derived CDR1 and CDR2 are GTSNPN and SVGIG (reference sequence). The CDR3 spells CAWSQGQGVSEQYF. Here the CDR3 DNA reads TGTGCCTGGAGTCAGGGACAGGGGGTCTCCGAGCAGTACTTC.

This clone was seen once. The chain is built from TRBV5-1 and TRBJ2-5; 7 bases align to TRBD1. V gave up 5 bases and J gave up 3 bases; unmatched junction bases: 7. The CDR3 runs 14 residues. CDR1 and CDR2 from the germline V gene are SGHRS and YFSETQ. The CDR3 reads CASRLTGAEETQYF. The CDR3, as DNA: TGCGCCAGCAGACTCACAGGGGCTGAAGAGACCCAGTACTTC.

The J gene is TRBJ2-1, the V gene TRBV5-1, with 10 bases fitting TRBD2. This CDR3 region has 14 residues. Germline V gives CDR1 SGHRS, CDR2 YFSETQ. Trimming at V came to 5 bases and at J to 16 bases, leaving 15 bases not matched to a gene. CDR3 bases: TGCGCCAGCAGTCCCGGGACTAGCGAGGAACAAATTTTCTTC. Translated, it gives CASSPGTSEEQIFF.

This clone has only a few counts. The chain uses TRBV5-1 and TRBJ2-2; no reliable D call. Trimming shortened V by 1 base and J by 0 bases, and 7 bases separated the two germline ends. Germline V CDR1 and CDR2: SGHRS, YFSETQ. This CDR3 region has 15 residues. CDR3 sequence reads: CASSLFRTNTGELFF. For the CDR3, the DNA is TGCGCCAGCAGCTTGTTTAGAACGAACACCGGGGAGCTGTTTTTT.

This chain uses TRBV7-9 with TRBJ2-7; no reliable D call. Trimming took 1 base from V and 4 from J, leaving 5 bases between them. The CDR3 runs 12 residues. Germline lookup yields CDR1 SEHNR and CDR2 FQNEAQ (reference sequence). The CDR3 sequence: CASSLDAYEQYF. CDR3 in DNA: TGTGCCAGCAGCTTAGACGCGTACGAGCAGTACTTC. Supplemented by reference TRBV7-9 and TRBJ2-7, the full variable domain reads DTGVSQNPRHKITKRGQNVTFRCDPISEHNRLYWYRQTLGQGPEFLTYFQNEAQLEKSRLLSDRFSAERPKGSFSTLEIQRTEQGDSAMYLCASSLDAYEQYFGPGTRLTVT.

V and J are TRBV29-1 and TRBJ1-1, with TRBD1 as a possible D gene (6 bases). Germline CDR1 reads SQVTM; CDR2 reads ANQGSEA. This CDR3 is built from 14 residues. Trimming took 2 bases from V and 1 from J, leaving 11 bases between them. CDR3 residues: CSVEWGGRNTEAFF. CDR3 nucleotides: TGCAGCGTTGAATGGGGGGGCCGGAACACTGAAGCTTTCTTT.